This TCR beta chain was recovered during a study of cytomegalovirus exposure and HLA in healthy donors. Overall study: The 120 or so validation repertoires were produced on the same platform as the roughly 720 repertoires of the first cohort. This was reported in a later analysis.

This clone was recorded only once. Trimming removed 7 bases from V and 5 bases from J; junction bases left unmatched: 8. Germline values: CDR1 SNHLY, CDR2 FYNNEI. This CDR3 contains 16 residues. The data were produced by immunoSEQ multiplex PCR, yet TCRdb's version contains in-frame clones alone and is incomplete. The table shows some 210,000 clones, with approximately 87% occurring only once. This chain uses TRBV2 with TRBJ2-2; 12 bases match TRBD1. The sequence came from a woman aged 18-29 years in good health and CMV-seronegative. What was sequenced was PBMCs. The CDR3 sequence: CASKGQGAPRTGELFF. Written as DNA, the CDR3 is TGTGCCAGCAAGGGACAGGGGGCACCGAGGACCGGGGAGCTGTTTTTT.